The entry below gives a single T cell receptor (beta chain) sequence along with its context. This clonotype is categorized as medium-sized (0.01 to 0.1%). Its antigen specificity is not known. The sample holds no much larger clone one base away, and base qualities are not on file. V is shortened by 3 bases, J by 4 bases, and the region joining them spans 13 bases. The CDR3, cysteine through phenylalanine, is 14 amino acids long. The read is trimmed to its CDR3 DNA, 42 bases read in frame from base 1. From the germline V gene, CDR1 is WSHSY and CDR2 is SAAADI. Libraries were prepared through multiplex PCR. Sequencing was carried out with an Illumina HiSeq 2500. Following protocols modified from ARM-PCR, the researchers constructed TCRbeta libraries through three rounds of nested PCR with primers (Table S4). PCR products of 200-500 bp were gel-excised and purified with the QIAquick gel extraction kit before sequencing. For the original study's pipeline: Trimmomatic was used to clean the reads, FLASH merged the cleaned reads into complete CDR3 sequences, and MiTCR assigned the sequences to V(D)J germline segments. Clonal diversity was calculated as the inverse Simpson's index using VDJtools. Productive reads were defined as in-frame sequences without a premature stop codon. TCRdb reanalyzed the raw reads on its own, using fastp at Q25 for trimming and MiXCR for clone calling, and kept in-frame beta chains. Rows matching on CDR3 protein sequence are summarized as one entry with the most common DNA and genes. None of the V and J calls come from the authors' own analysis; TCRdb made them. The sample table shows more than 90,000 distinct CDR3 sequences, and 67% are seen once. The ten largest clones capture about 18% of the sample.

The data were obtained in a study of tumor and adjacent non-tumor tissue in lung cancer (dated by TCRdb to the late 2010s). Regarding the complete study: The cohort included around eleven adenocarcinoma, 2 squamous cell carcinoma and 1 small cell lung cancer patients. Sequencing generated a total of more than 100 million productive TCRbeta reads, averaging approximately 4 million reads per sample. For each patient, one tumor sample and one normal lung sample were taken, giving under 35 paired specimens that underwent TCRbeta CDR3 sequencing. The 15 or so patients were aged 31 to 76 years, included about 10 men and 5 women, and had TNM stage I to III disease. The study compared bulk TCRbeta repertoires between lung tumor tissue and matched distant non-tumor lung tissue from fewer than 18 lung cancer patients. Study-wide conclusions, independent of this receptor: Significantly higher TCR diversity (inverse Simpson) was observed in tumor tissue than in normal lung tissue (around 450 vs 150, P = 0.0075, Mann-Whitney U test). The methods do not name the sequencing platform or mention unique molecular identifiers. Significantly higher TCR diversity was found in younger patients, and higher tumor TCR diversity was associated with shorter overall and disease-free survival. Peripheral blood was not sequenced, so blood TCRbeta repertoires in these lung cancer patients were not examined. Only around 14 patients were in the cohort, and the authors stated that larger samples and more detailed clinical data are needed. The top 100 clones accounted for a significantly larger cumulative portion of the repertoire in normal lung than in tumor tissue.

RNA was isolated from bulk, unsorted tissue, and RNA quality was assessed with a NanoDrop ND-1000 and an Agilent 2100. The donors were newly diagnosed lung cancer patients admitted for thoracic surgery in China from August to November 2014 who had not received prior chemotherapy. Patients who had received previous radiotherapy or chemotherapy, or who had another concurrent cancer, were excluded from the study. Surgical tissue pieces of roughly 1-2.2 cm3 were preserved in RNAlater solution and were kept at -80 degrees C until use. The receptor's source is a man aged 55 to 70 with non-small cell lung cancer. Sequencing was carried out using lung tumor tissue. The rearrangement joined TRBV10-2 to TRBJ2-7, with a tentative D gene TRBD1 over 6 matching bases. The DNA sequence is TGCGCCAGCAGTGATACAGGGAAAGAATACGAGCAGTACTTC. Protein translation: CASSDTGKEYEQYF.